The source of this T cell receptor (beta chain) is a study of beta chain features in type 1 diabetes. Looking at the study overall: In age, gender and cell yields, patients were similar to healthy donors. Study-wide findings and caveats: In type 1 diabetes patients, VDJ junctions had fewer insertions; deletions at these junctions were more frequent.

A word on this clone: Its cognate antigen is unknown.

Every isolated RNA sample was fully reverse transcribed, so sequencing captured expressed TCRB transcripts. Clones were sequenced by immunoSEQ multiplex PCR, and TCRdb holds only the in-frame ones, with some missing. The sample records 150,000 to 190,000 clones, 11% being singletons. The specimen sequenced was central memory CD4+ T cells from blood. The receptor was derived from a man aged 18 to 29 in good health.

This CDR3 reads CASGVQGSKSPLHF. The CDR3 DNA follows: TGTGCCAGTGGAGTACAGGGAAGCAAGTCACCCCTCCACTTT. The chain couples TRBV7-2 to TRBJ1-6, with D tentatively TRBD1 (6 bases). Germline CDR1 and CDR2: SGHTA and FQGNSA. V was clipped by 9 bases and J by 10 bases, with 19 bases between them. The CDR3 has 14 residues. Looking up the rest from reference TRBV7-2 and TRBJ1-6 gives the full variable domain: GAGVSQSPSNKVTEKGKDVELRCDPISGHTALYWYRQSLGQGLEFLIYFQGNSAPDKSGLPSDRFSAERTGGSVSTLTIQRTQQEDSAVYLCASGVQGSKSPLHFGNGTRLTVT.